Reported below is one T cell receptor beta chain. Trimming removed 0 bases at V and 7 bases at J, with 13 bases between. This CDR3 comprises 16 residues. Germline loops: CDR1 LGHNA, CDR2 YSLEER. Authors' data handling: The assay estimated nucleated cells by amplifying reference gene primers. The protocol was immunoSEQ multiplex PCR, while the TCRdb copy is restricted to in-frame clones and leaves out a portion. V, J and clone size are those of that table, while D and trimming were read from the DNA. The sample shows 140,000 to 150,000 clones, 80% of them seen only once. The sample belongs to a study of blood T cell repertoires in COVID-19. Turning to the study itself: Acute and convalescent COVID-19 samples came from the United States, Italy and Spain. The cDNA or gDNA used as material had been derived from T cells, B-cell-depleted T cells, or PBMCs.

The chain combines TRBV4-3 with TRBJ1-6, with D hard to call. The sequence was obtained from a man between 70 and 80 years old who had recovered from COVID-19. Input material: peripheral blood. The CDR3 nucleotides read TGCGCCAGCAGCCAAGAGGGAGTGGGGAAGAATTCACCCCTCCACTTT. This translates into CASSQEGVGKNSPLHF.